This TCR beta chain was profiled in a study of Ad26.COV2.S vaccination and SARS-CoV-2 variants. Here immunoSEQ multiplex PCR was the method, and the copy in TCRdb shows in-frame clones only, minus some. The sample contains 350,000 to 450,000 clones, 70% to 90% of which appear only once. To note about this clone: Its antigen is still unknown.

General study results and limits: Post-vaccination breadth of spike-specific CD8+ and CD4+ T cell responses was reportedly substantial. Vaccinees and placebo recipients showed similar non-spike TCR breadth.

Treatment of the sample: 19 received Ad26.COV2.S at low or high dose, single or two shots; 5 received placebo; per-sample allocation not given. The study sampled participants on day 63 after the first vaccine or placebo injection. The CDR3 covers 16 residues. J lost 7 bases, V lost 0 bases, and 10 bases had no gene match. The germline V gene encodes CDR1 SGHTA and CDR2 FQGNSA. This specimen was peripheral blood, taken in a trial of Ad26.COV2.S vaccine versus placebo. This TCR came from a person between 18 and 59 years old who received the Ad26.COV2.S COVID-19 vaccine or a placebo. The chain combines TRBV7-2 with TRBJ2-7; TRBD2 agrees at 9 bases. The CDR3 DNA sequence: TGTGCCAGCAGCTTAGCGCGGCGAGCGGGAGGAGGTGAGCAGTACTTC. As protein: CASSLARRAGGGEQYF.